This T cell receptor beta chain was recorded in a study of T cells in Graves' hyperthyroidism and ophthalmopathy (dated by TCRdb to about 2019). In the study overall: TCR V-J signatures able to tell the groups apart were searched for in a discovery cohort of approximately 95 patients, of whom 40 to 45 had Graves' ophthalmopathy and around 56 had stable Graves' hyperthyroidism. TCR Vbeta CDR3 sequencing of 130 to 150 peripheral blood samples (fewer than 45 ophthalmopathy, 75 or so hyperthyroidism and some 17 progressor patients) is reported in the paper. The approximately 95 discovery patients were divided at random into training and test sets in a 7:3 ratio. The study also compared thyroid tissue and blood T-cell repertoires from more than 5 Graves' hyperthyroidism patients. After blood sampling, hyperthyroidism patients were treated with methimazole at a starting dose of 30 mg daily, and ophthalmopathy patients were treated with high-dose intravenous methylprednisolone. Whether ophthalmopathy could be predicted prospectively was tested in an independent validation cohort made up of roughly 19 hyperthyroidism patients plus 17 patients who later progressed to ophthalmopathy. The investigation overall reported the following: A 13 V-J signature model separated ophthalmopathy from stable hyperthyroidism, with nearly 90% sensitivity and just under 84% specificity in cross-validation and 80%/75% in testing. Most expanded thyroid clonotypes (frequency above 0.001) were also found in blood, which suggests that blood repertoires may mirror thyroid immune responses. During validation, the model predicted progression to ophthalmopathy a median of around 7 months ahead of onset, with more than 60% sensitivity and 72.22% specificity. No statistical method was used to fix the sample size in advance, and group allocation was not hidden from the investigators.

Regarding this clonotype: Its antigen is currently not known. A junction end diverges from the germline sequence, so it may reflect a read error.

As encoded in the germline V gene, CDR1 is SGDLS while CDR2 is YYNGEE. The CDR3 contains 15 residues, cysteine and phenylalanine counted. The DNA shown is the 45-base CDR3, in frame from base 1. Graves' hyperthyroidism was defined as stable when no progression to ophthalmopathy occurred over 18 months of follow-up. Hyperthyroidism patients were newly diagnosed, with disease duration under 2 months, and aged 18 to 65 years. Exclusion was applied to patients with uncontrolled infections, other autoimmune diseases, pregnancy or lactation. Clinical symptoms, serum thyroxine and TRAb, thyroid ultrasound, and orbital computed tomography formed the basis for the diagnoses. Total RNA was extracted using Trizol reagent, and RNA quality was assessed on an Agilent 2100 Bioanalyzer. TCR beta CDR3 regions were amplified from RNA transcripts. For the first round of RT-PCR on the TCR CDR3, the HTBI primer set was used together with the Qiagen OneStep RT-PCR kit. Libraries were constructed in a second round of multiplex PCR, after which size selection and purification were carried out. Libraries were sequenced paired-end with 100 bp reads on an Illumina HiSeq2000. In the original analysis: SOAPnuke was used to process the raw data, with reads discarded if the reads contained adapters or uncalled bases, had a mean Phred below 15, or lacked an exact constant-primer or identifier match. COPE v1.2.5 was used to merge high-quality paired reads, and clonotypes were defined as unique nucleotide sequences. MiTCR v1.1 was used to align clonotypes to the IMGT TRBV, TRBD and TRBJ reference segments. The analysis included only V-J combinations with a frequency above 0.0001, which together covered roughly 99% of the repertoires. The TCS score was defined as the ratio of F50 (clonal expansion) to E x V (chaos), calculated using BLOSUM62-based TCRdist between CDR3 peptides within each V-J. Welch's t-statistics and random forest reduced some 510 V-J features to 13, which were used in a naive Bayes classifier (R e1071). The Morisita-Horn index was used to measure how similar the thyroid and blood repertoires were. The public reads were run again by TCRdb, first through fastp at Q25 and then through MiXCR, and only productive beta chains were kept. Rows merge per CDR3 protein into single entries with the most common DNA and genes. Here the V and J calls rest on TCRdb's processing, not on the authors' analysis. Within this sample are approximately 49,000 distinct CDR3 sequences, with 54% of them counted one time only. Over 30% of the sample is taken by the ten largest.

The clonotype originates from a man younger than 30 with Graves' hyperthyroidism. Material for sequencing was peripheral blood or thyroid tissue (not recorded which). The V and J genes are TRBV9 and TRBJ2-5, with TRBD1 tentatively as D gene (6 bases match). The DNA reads TGTGCCAGCAGCGTAGGGGCAAGAAAGGGGGAGACCCAGTGCTTC. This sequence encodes CASSVGARKGETQCF.